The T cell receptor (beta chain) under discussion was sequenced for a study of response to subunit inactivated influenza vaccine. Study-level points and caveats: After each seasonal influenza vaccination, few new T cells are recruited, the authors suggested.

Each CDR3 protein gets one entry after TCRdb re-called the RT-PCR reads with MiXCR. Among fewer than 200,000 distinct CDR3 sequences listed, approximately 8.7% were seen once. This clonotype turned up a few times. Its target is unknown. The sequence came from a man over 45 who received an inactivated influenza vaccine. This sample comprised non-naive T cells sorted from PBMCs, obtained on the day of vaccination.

For the CDR3, the DNA is TGTGCCAGCTCACCAGGAATTGACACCGGGGAGCTGTTTTTT. Translated, it gives CASSPGIDTGELFF. The chain is built from TRBV18 and TRBJ2-2; unclear D gene. Germline assignment: CDR1 KGHSH and CDR2 LQKENI. This CDR3 spans 14 amino acids. Trimming removed 2 bases at V and 3 bases at J, with 7 bases between.